This TCR beta chain is drawn from a study of T cells in Graves' hyperthyroidism and ophthalmopathy. Study results and caveats: Within blood appeared most thyroid clonotypes that had expanded above 0.001.

In its sample, this clonotype was seen once. The antigen remains undetermined. From RNA transcripts, TCR beta CDR3 regions were amplified. The HTBI primer set was used in a first-round RT-PCR of the TCR CDR3. Via MiXCR, TCRdb re-called the multiplex PCR reads, giving one row per CDR3 protein. The sample includes some 300,000 distinct CDR3 sequences, roughly a fifth of them seen just once. Germline CDR1 and CDR2: SGHTA and FQGNSA. V trimming: 1 base; J trimming: 0 bases; junction bases outside the gene matches: 19. The CDR3 totals 24 residues. Clinical Activity Scores of at least 3, NOSPECS grades of at least 4 and durations under 3 months characterized ophthalmopathy patients. Any patient presenting with uncontrolled infection, other autoimmune disease, pregnancy or lactation was left out. An approximately 10 ml volume of fresh peripheral blood provided the PBMCs.

The receptor's source is a man aged 45-60 years with Graves' ophthalmopathy. Sequencing used blood. The rearrangement joins TRBV7-2 to TRBJ2-1, with TRBD2 matching 15 bases. CDR3 in amino acids: CASSLGYVREGLAGGRSSYNEQFF. CDR3 DNA sequence: TGTGCCAGCAGCTTAGGCTACGTTCGTGAAGGACTAGCGGGAGGGCGGAGCTCCTACAATGAGCAGTTCTTC.